Listed below are T cell receptor beta chains from one sample, sequenced in a study of regulatory T cells in long-lasting Graves disease. MiXCR, applied by TCRdb to the multiplex PCR reads, yields one record per CDR3 protein. Among roughly 510,000 distinct CDR3 sequences listed, around 15% were seen once. Separately, the same data were catalogued under a study of T cells in Graves' hyperthyroidism and ophthalmopathy.

The material sequenced was peripheral blood mononuclear cells (PBMCs), taken at new diagnosis, from a patient treated with antithyroid drugs. Receptors originate from a man aged 18 to 29 with Graves disease. The CDR3 runs from the conserved cysteine through the conserved F or W. The D gene is left open where the match is weak. Clone sizes are given selectively: once, few, many, or a class where the clone is expanded.

j_gene,d_gene,len,v_gene,abundance,CDR3aa,CDR3nt
TRBJ2-3,NA,14,TRBV20-1,many,CSASRGVATDTQYF,TGCAGTGCTAGTAGGGGGGTTGCCACAGATACGCAGTATTTT
TRBJ2-1,NA,15,TRBV7-3,many,CASSLMIGRGNEQFF,TGTGCCAGCAGCTTAATGATAGGCAGGGGCAATGAGCAGTTCTTC
TRBJ1-2,NA,11,TRBV12-3/TRBV12-4,many,CASSFWYGYTF,TGTGCCAGCAGTTTCTGGTATGGCTACACCTTC
TRBJ2-2,TRBD2,13,TRBV10-2,few,CVSRGGGTGELFF,TGCGTCTCACGCGGGGGGGGGACCGGGGAGCTGTTTTTT
TRBJ2-3,NA,12,TRBV7-2,NA,CASSLVEDTQYF,TGTGCCAGCAGCTTAGTTGAAGATACGCAGTATTTT
TRBJ2-7,TRBD1,16,TRBV11-2,many,CASSLVRGQGTYEQYF,TGTGCCAGCAGCTTAGTCCGGGGACAGGGGACCTACGAGCAGTACTTC
TRBJ2-1,TRBD2,16,TRBV7-9,few,CASGPPGGPILDEQFF,TGTGCCAGCGGACCCCCGGGAGGGCCTATTCTCGATGAGCAGTTCTTC
TRBJ1-2,NA,14,TRBV5-1,few,CASSPRAGKGGYTF,TGCGCCAGCAGCCCGAGGGCAGGGAAAGGGGGCTACACCTTC
TRBJ1-1,NA,13,TRBV29-1,NA,CSVAGTLKKEAFF,TGCAGCGTCGCCGGGACACTCAAAAAAGAAGCTTTCTTT
TRBJ2-1,NA,17,TRBV20-1,NA,CSAKVGRGSQSYNEQFF,TGCAGTGCTAAGGTCGGCAGGGGTAGCCAATCCTACAATGAGCAGTTCTTC
TRBJ1-4,TRBD1,14,TRBV10-2,NA,CASSPGQGREKLFF,TGCGCCAGCAGCCCGGGACAGGGACGCGAAAAACTGTTTTTT
TRBJ1-5,NA,14,TRBV20-1,few,CSARAGQSYQPQHF,TGCAGTGCCCGGGCCGGCCAGTCTTATCAGCCCCAGCATTTT
TRBJ2-7,NA,12,TRBV5-1,many,CASSLPSYEQYF,TGCGCCAGCAGCTTACCCTCCTACGAGCAGTACTTC
TRBJ2-7,TRBD2,15,TRBV5-1,NA,CASSFGLADSYEQYF,TGCGCCAGCAGTTTCGGACTAGCGGACTCCTACGAGCAGTACTTC
TRBJ1-5,NA,16,TRBV4-2,NA,CASSQMDQGGNQPQHF,TGTGCCAGCAGCCAAATGGACCAAGGAGGCAATCAGCCCCAGCATTTT
TRBJ2-7,NA,12,TRBV10-3,NA,CAISESRYEQYF,TGTGCCATCAGTGAGTCACGCTACGAGCAGTACTTC
TRBJ1-2,NA,14,TRBV7-8,many,CASSLVTSPDGYTF,TGTGCCAGCAGCTTAGTAACGAGCCCCGATGGCTACACCTTC
TRBJ2-4,TRBD1,13,TRBV5-1,NA,CASKEGQTNIQYF,TGCGCCAGCAAAGAGGGACAGACAAACATTCAGTACTTC
TRBJ2-3,NA,14,TRBV5-1,NA,CASSLERSADTQYF,TGCGCCAGCAGCTTGGAACGGAGCGCAGATACGCAGTATTTT
TRBJ1-1,NA,14,TRBV6-2/TRBV6-3,few,CASKIGNVNTEAFF,TGTGCCAGCAAGATAGGGAATGTGAACACTGAAGCTTTCTTT
TRBJ1-1,TRBD1,18,TRBV5-8,few,CASSWRDRDSSFGTEAFF,TGTGCCAGCAGCTGGAGGGACCGGGACAGCTCTTTTGGTACTGAAGCTTTCTTT
TRBJ2-7,TRBD1,13,TRBV10-1,few,CARAGTGPYEQYF,TGCGCCAGAGCCGGGACAGGGCCCTACGAGCAGTACTTC
TRBJ2-1,TRBD2,14,TRBV2,few,CASSKRESWDEQFF,TGTGCCAGCAGTAAGCGGGAGTCCTGGGATGAGCAGTTCTTC
TRBJ2-1,TRBD2,12,TRBV29-1,NA,CSAPGLELKQFF,TGCAGCGCTCCGGGACTAGAGCTTAAGCAGTTCTTC
TRBJ2-7,TRBD2,15,TRBV7-9,many,CASSFTGGPPEEQYF,TGTGCCAGCAGCTTTACGGGAGGCCCTCCTGAAGAGCAGTACTTC
TRBJ2-7,NA,14,TRBV20-1,many,CSAILSTKRYEQYF,TGCAGTGCTATCCTATCGACGAAGAGGTACGAGCAGTACTTC
TRBJ2-7,NA,13,TRBV20-1,many,CSARGRLEYEQYF,TGCAGTGCTAGGGGCCGACTGGAATACGAGCAGTACTTC
TRBJ1-2,TRBD1,14,TRBV27,few,CASSSREGARGYTF,TGTGCCAGCAGTTCCCGGGAGGGGGCGAGGGGCTACACCTTC
TRBJ2-3,NA,14,TRBV6-1,many,CASRRGSSTDTQYF,TGTGCCAGCAGACGGGGCTCTAGCACAGATACGCAGTATTTT
TRBJ2-7,TRBD1,15,TRBV5-1,many,CASSTHRDSSYEQYF,TGCGCCAGCAGCACTCACCGGGACAGCAGCTACGAGCAGTACTTC
TRBJ2-3,TRBD2,15,TRBV5-4,few,CASSLKLAGADTQYF,TGTGCCAGCAGCTTGAAACTAGCGGGAGCAGATACGCAGTATTTT
TRBJ2-5,NA,11,TRBV20-1,many,CSARIGETQYF,TGCAGTGCTAGGATTGGAGAGACCCAGTACTTC
TRBJ2-5,NA,14,TRBV15,NA,CATSRGGGGETQYF,TGTGCCACCAGCAGGGGAGGGGGCGGGGAGACCCAGTACTTC
TRBJ2-1,TRBD2,12,TRBV12-3/TRBV12-4,many,CASNSGRGEQFF,TGTGCCAGCAATAGCGGGAGAGGTGAGCAGTTCTTC
TRBJ2-7,NA,14,TRBV7-2,NA,CASGSMRSSEEQYF,TGTGCCAGCGGCTCAATGCGGTCCTCAGAGGAGCAGTACTTC
TRBJ2-3,TRBD2,17,TRBV6-1,NA,CASSEQSSGISTDTQYF,TGTGCCAGCAGTGAACAGTCTAGCGGAATTAGCACAGATACGCAGTATTTT
TRBJ1-5,NA,15,TRBV7-2,NA,CASSSAALGSEPQHF,TGTGCCAGCAGCTCGGCGGCCTTGGGCAGTGAGCCCCAGCATTTT
TRBJ1-6,NA,15,TRBV2,NA,CASSARSQGKSPLHF,TGTGCCAGCAGTGCTAGATCCCAGGGTAAGTCACCCCTCCACTTT
TRBJ2-7,NA,16,TRBV15,few,CATSSPERPNSYEQYF,TGTGCCACCAGCAGCCCTGAGAGGCCGAACTCCTACGAGCAGTACTTC
TRBJ2-3,TRBD1,15,TRBV20-1,NA,CSAAQTGIGADTQYF,TGCAGTGCTGCCCAGACAGGGATAGGGGCAGATACGCAGTATTTT
TRBJ2-1,NA,16,TRBV30,NA,CAWSVYLKGRRSGILF,TGTGCCTGGAGTGTATACCTGAAGGGCCGCAGATCGGGCATCCTCTTC
TRBJ2-1,NA,13,TRBV28,NA,CASSSPEEDEQFF,TGTGCCAGCAGTTCCCCCGAGGAGGATGAGCAGTTCTTC
TRBJ2-7,NA,11,TRBV30,many,CAGGNLEAQYF,TGTGCCGGCGGAAATCTCGAGGCGCAGTACTTC
TRBJ2-5,TRBD2,15,TRBV11-1,many,CASSHSSGMGETQYF,TGTGCCAGCAGCCACTCCAGCGGGATGGGAGAGACCCAGTACTTC
TRBJ1-1,NA,12,TRBV10-3,many,CAIQGLNTEAFF,TGTGCCATCCAGGGTTTGAACACTGAAGCTTTCTTT
TRBJ2-7,NA,12,TRBV7-2,many,CASGTDLYEQYF,TGTGCCAGTGGGACGGACCTTTACGAGCAGTACTTC
TRBJ2-6,TRBD1,16,TRBV5-1,few,CASSLTGGAGANVLIF,TGCGCCAGCAGCTTGACAGGGGGCGCTGGGGCCAACGTCCTGATTTTC
TRBJ1-2,NA,14,TRBV24-1,many,CATSDPSGDNGYTF,TGTGCCACCAGTGACCCATCAGGGGACAATGGCTACACCTTC
TRBJ1-2,NA,15,TRBV7-6,few,CASSLGTGTGYGYTF,TGTGCCAGCAGCTTAGGAACCGGGACGGGCTATGGCTACACCTTC
TRBJ2-6,TRBD2,16,TRBV29-1,few,CSVVLAGISGANVLTF,TGCAGCGTTGTCCTAGCGGGAATCTCTGGGGCCAACGTCCTGACTTTC
TRBJ1-2,TRBD1,14,TRBV7-9,many,CASSQTTGDYGYTF,TGTGCCAGCAGCCAAACCACAGGGGACTATGGCTACACCTTC
TRBJ2-3,TRBD2,13,TRBV15,many,CATKGRETDTQYF,TGTGCCACCAAAGGGAGGGAGACAGATACGCAGTATTTT
TRBJ1-2,NA,15,TRBV28,few,CASSPRQLISYGYTF,TGTGCCAGCAGTCCGAGACAGTTGATTAGCTATGGCTACACCTTC